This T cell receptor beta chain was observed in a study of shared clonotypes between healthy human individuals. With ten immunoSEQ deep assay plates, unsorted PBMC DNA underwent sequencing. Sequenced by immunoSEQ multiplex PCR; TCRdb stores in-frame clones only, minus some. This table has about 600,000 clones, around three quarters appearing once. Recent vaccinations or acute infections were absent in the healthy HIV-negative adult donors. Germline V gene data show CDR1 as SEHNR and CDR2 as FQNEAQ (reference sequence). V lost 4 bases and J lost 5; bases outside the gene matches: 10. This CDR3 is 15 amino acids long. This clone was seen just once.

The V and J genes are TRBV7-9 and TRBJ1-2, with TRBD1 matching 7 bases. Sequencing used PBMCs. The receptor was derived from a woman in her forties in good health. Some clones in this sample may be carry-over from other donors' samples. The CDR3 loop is CASSSQTGTDYGYTF. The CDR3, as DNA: TGTGCCAGCAGCTCGCAAACCGGGACAGATTATGGCTACACCTTC.